This record looks at one T cell receptor (beta chain) sequence and its context. Assay used: immunoSEQ multiplex PCR; TCRdb lists only in-frame clones, some missing. The profile shows fewer than 80,000 clones, about 88% of them singletons. This entry comes from a study of blood T cell repertoires in COVID-19. CDR1 is SGHNT, CDR2 YENEEA, per germline. The CDR3 has 19 residues. Trimming stripped 3 bases from V and 0 bases from J, with 21 bases between. The sample consisted of peripheral blood. The chain carries TRBV11-3 and TRBJ1-5; possible D gene TRBD1, 5 bases. The clonotype comes from a human donor in a cohort sampled during active COVID-19. The CDR3, as DNA: TGTGCCAGCAGCTTCGGCCAGCTTGGGGGGATTGATAGCAATCAGCCCCAGCATTTT. This encodes CASSFGQLGGIDSNQPQHF.